This T cell receptor (beta chain) comes out of a study of T cell responses to AZD1222 COVID-19 vaccine (dated by TCRdb to about 2021). Broadly, across the study: TCR sequencing was performed for 230 to 250 trial participants, of whom around 200 were given two doses of AZD1222 and some 25 were given two doses of MenACWY control vaccine. Enrollment into the trials was organized by age into subgroups of 18-55, 56-69 and 70-plus years, and those subgroups contained approximately 160, 26 and 62 TCR-sequenced participants, respectively.

Turning to this clone: The specificity of this receptor is unknown. No base qualities exist here, and no much larger clone lies one base off it.

Reading from cysteine to phenylalanine, the CDR3 counts 16 amino acids. Just CDR3 DNA is preserved here, 48 bases in frame from base 1. The germline V gene supplies CDR1 LGHNA and CDR2 YNFKEQ. The junction carries 14 bases between V and J, which are trimmed by 1 base and 3 bases respectively. General findings and caveats noted by the study authors: Spike-specific TCR breadth and depth rose significantly after two AZD1222 doses compared with day 0 and with MenACWY recipients. The 56-69-year group was small, and its depth increase did not reach significance, likely because of low power. CD4 TCRs associated with the vaccine covered the entire spike protein, and the dominant responses were in regions 160-218 and 743-854. Most participants were white British and females outnumbered males, and the authors suggested that clonal diversity may have been underestimated. Epitopes outside the regions mutated in the B.1.351 and B.1.1.7 variants were reportedly recognized by nearly half of the unique spike-specific TCRs. Because no samples from the day 14 peak response were available, repertoires could be characterized only after the peak T cell response. Conclusions about previously exposed vaccinees are limited, since just six AZD1222 recipients were seropositive for SARS-CoV-2 at baseline.

The CDR3 regions of human TCRbeta chains were analyzed by immunosequencing. The paper's data handling went like this. TCRs in the repertoires were matched against a reference library of SARS-CoV-2-specific TCRs that had been generated with the MIRA antigen-specificity platform. Breadth was defined as the fraction of unique TCRs that were SARS-CoV-2-associated. Depth was defined as the fraction of total T cells that were SARS-CoV-2-associated. Using the MIRA data, every spike-specific TCR was mapped to the spike region that the TCR reacted to and assigned to either a CD4 or a CD8 class. Log10-transformed breadth and depth values were compared by one-way ANOVA with Sidak's multiple comparisons tests. TCRdb took over this immuneACCESS table, retaining in-frame rearrangements with V and J assigned. Such tables are incomplete; in checked studies, under half of the missing clones stem from an unresolved V gene, and the remainder is unexplained. That table is the source of V, J and clone size, and D and trimming were worked out from the DNA. The sample records about 160,000 clones, about nine tenths of which are singletons. The ten largest clones capture about 3.3% of the sample.

The label giving this sample's time point can be read as: about 28 days (+/-7) after the second vaccine dose. AZD1222 recipients whose second dose came at about 4 weeks and those whose second dose came at about 12 weeks were combined into one group, since spike-specific TCR depth and breadth did not differ between the two schedules. Vaccinee samples came from UK trials COV001 and COV002, including a single-blind randomized controlled phase 2/3 trial of AZD1222 (ChAdOx1 nCoV-19) in healthy adults. For TCRbeta chain sequencing, PBMC samples were collected from trial participants at day 0 and at day 28 after the second dose.

The starting material was peripheral blood, obtained 28 days after the second AZD1222 dose. The sequence was obtained from an adult who received the AZD1222 COVID-19 vaccine. The sequence is built from TRBV4-2 and TRBJ2-3, and TRBD2 may be the D gene, going by 6 matching bases. The DNA reads TGTGCCAGCAGCCAAGTTTCCGTGGCGGGGACAGATACGCAGTATTTT. Translated, it gives CASSQVSVAGTDTQYF.